These T cell receptor beta chains were read from a single sample in a study of beta chain features in type 1 diabetes. Repertoires were generated with immunoSEQ multiplex PCR, while TCRdb's copy carries only in-frame clones and drops some. The sample shows roughly 610,000 clones, about 14% of them seen only once. The sample was naive CD4+ T cells from blood. Every receptor here comes from a man aged 18 to 35 in good health. The CDR3 runs from the conserved cysteine through the conserved F or W. A D gene is named only where the DNA matches it firmly. A row's size may be missing; if present it is once, few, many or a size class.

TRBJ2-7	TRBV25-1	.	.	CASSEWQGYEQYF	TGTGCCAGCAGTGAATGGCAGGGCTACGAGCAGTACTTC
TRBJ1-3	TRBV15	TRBD1	.	CATSREGTGISGNTIYF	TGTGCCACCAGCAGAGAGGGGACAGGGATCTCTGGAAACACCATATATTTT
TRBJ2-2	TRBV7-2	.	.	CASSSIQSGELFF	TGTGCCAGCAGCTCTATTCAATCCGGGGAGCTGTTTTTT
TRBJ1-1	TRBV6-4	.	few	CASSDSIWTEAFF	TGTGCCAGCAGTGACTCAATTTGGACTGAAGCTTTCTTT
TRBJ2-7	TRBV15	TRBD1	few	CATSRDSSYEQYF	TGTGCCACCAGTCGGGACAGCTCCTACGAGCAGTACTTC
TRBJ2-7	TRBV4-3	TRBD2	.	CASSQEASGSGEQYF	TGCGCCAGCAGCCAAGAGGCTAGCGGGAGTGGGGAGCAGTACTTC
TRBJ2-7	TRBV6-4	.	few	CASSPSYEQYF	TGTGCCAGCAGCCCTTCCTACGAGCAGTACTTC
TRBJ2-7	TRBV28	.	few	CASTIGGAPTYEQYF	TGTGCCAGCACCATTGGGGGCGCGCCTACCTACGAGCAGTACTTC
TRBJ2-6	TRBV28	.	few	CASSLFGVRLNGANVLTF	TGTGCCAGCAGTCTATTCGGGGTGCGACTAAATGGGGCCAACGTCCTGACTTTC
TRBJ2-6	TRBV7-2	TRBD1	.	CASRGQGGSGANVLTF	TGTGCCAGCAGGGGACAGGGGGGCTCTGGGGCCAACGTCCTGACTTTC
TRBJ2-2	TRBV4-3	.	few	CASSQDSSGFNTGELFF	TGCGCCAGCAGCCAAGATAGTAGCGGCTTCAACACCGGGGAGCTGTTTTTT
TRBJ2-7	TRBV28	TRBD2	.	CASSRRGGLGEQYF	TGTGCCAGCAGTAGGCGGGGGGGCTTGGGCGAGCAGTACTTC
TRBJ2-1	TRBV14	.	.	CASSKVWVF	TGTGCCAGCAGCAAAGTCTGGGTCTTC
TRBJ1-2	TRBV10-3	TRBD1	few	CAILPPDRDDYGYTF	TGTGCCATTCTACCTCCGGACAGGGATGACTATGGCTACACCTTC
TRBJ2-7	TRBV6-5	TRBD1	.	CASQGAGYEQYF	TGTGCCAGCCAGGGGGCTGGATACGAGCAGTACTTC
TRBJ2-5	TRBV10-2	.	few	CASSEFVQVTYF	TGCGCCAGCAGTGAGTTCGTCCAAGTGACGTACTTC
TRBJ2-7	TRBV7-2	.	few	CASSVSSYEQYF	TGTGCCAGCAGCGTGAGCTCCTACGAGCAGTACTTC
TRBJ1-2	TRBV7-2	.	few	CASSSNWGRSGYTF	TGTGCCAGCAGCTCTAACTGGGGTCGGAGCGGCTACACCTTC
TRBJ2-1	TRBV27	.	.	CASSLSGGNEQFF	TGTGCCAGCAGTTTATCCGGGGGCAATGAGCAGTTCTTC
TRBJ2-4	TRBV28	.	few	CASSHAGAKNIQYF	TGTGCCAGCAGCCACGCAGGGGCAAAAAACATTCAGTACTTC
TRBJ1-1	TRBV6-1	TRBD1	.	CASSRGQGNTEAFF	TGTGCCAGCAGTAGGGGACAGGGGAACACTGAAGCTTTCTTT
TRBJ2-7	TRBV18	.	few	CASSPREGTSYEQYF	TGTGCCAGCTCACCACGAGAAGGAACATCCTACGAGCAGTACTTC
TRBJ1-4	TRBV30	.	few	CAWRGGPSYEKLFF	TGTGCCTGGAGAGGAGGACCGAGCTATGAAAAACTGTTTTTT
TRBJ1-6	TRBV9	.	.	CASSVGSFGGNSPLHF	TGTGCCAGCAGCGTAGGGTCCTTCGGGGGGAATTCACCCCTCCACTTT
TRBJ2-1	TRBV5-1	TRBD2	.	CASSLAPASGGPREQFF	TGCGCCAGCAGCTTGGCCCCAGCTAGCGGGGGCCCCCGAGAGCAGTTCTTC
TRBJ1-2	TRBV7-2	TRBD1	.	CASSTPTGDGYTF	TGTGCCAGCAGCACCCCGACAGGGGATGGCTACACCTTC
TRBJ1-4	TRBV6-5	.	.	CASSYFKTSANEKLFF	TGTGCCAGCAGTTACTTCAAGACCTCAGCTAATGAAAAACTGTTTTTT
TRBJ2-3	TRBV5-1	.	once	CASNEGLPPDTQYF	TGCGCCAGCAATGAAGGACTCCCACCGGATACGCAGTATTTT
TRBJ2-3	TRBV11-3	.	.	CASSSYSLDGTDTQYF	TGTGCCAGCAGCTCCTACTCCCTGGACGGCACAGATACGCAGTATTTT
TRBJ1-2	TRBV29-1	TRBD1	.	CSVEPGQEKYGYTF	TGCAGCGTTGAACCCGGACAGGAGAAGTATGGCTACACCTTC
TRBJ2-3	TRBV7-3	TRBD2	.	CASSLPTSGTDTQYF	TGTGCCAGCAGCCTTCCGACTAGCGGGACAGATACGCAGTATTTT
TRBJ2-1	TRBV28	TRBD1	few	CASSPGQGSNNEQFF	TGTGCCAGCAGTCCGGGACAGGGGTCCAACAATGAGCAGTTCTTC
TRBJ2-7	TRBV4-3	TRBD2	few	CASSRRGLAVYEQYF	TGCGCCAGCAGCCGAAGGGGACTAGCGGTTTACGAGCAGTACTTC